The present T cell receptor (beta chain) was sequenced within a study of T cell responses to AZD1222 COVID-19 vaccine. Sequencing used immunoSEQ multiplex PCR; TCRdb keeps in-frame clones, though not all of them. This sample yields about 120,000 clones, of which approximately 86% are seen a single time; about 2.9% belongs to the top ten. The CDR3 runs to 16 residues. Looked up from germline, CDR1 is LGHNA and CDR2 is YSLEER. V gave up 0 bases and J gave up 7 bases; unmatched junction bases: 7. Study-wide findings and caveats: It should be noted that donors were predominantly white British and more often female, and clonal diversity was possibly underestimated. At baseline, seropositivity was found in only 5 to 7 AZD1222 recipients. In the spike-specific TCR repertoire, nearly half reportedly target unmutated variant regions.

Of note for this clone: As yet, its antigen is unknown.

The TCR sequence derives from an adult who received the AZD1222 COVID-19 vaccine. The V and J genes are TRBV4-3 and TRBJ2-7; TRBD1 agrees at 12 bases. The input for sequencing was peripheral blood, taken 28 days after the second AZD1222 dose. The CDR3 region is CASSQDMGQGADEQYF. The DNA for the CDR3 is TGCGCCAGCAGCCAAGATATGGGACAGGGGGCGGATGAGCAGTACTTC.